These 21 T cell receptor beta chains were sequenced from one sample in a study of T cell changes during pregnancy in multiple sclerosis. Here immunoSEQ multiplex PCR was the method, and the copy in TCRdb shows in-frame clones only, minus some. The sample consists of about 18,000 clones, 85% to 90% of them appearing once. The sequences come from CD8+ T cells from peripheral blood mononuclear cells, collected after pregnancy. These receptors were taken from a female donor with multiple sclerosis, enrolled in a pregnancy study.

The CDR3 sequence is CASSEQGTGELFF. The CDR3 DNA reads TGTGCCAGCAGTGAGCAGGGGACCGGGGAGCTGTTTTTT. V and J are TRBV6-4 and TRBJ2-2, with D perhaps TRBD1 (6 bases). Trimming removed 3 bases from V and 5 bases from J, with 7 bases in between. This CDR3 contains 13 residues. Looked up from germline, CDR1 is MRHNA and CDR2 is SNTAGT.

This clone was observed a single time. The CDR3 here is CASSLYGDYYEQYF. CDR3 bases: TGTGCCAGCAGTTTATATGGAGATTACTACGAGCAGTACTTC. The chain employs TRBV28 and TRBJ2-7; D is undetermined. The germline gives CDR1 MDHEN, CDR2 SYDVKM. The V end was cut by 1 base, the J end by 3 bases, with 10 bases between. The CDR3 has 14 amino acids.

By sample fraction, this clone is hyperexpanded. Here the CDR3 DNA reads TGTGCCAGCAGCGGCGGACAGGACCGCTACGAGCAGTACTTC. Translated, it gives CASSGGQDRYEQYF. V and J are TRBV9 and TRBJ2-7, with TRBD1 identical over 7 bases. Germline-derived CDR1 and CDR2 are SGDLS and YYNGEE. V lost 3 bases and J lost 3; bases outside the gene matches: 6. CDR3 size: 14 residues. Full variable domain (missing parts from reference TRBV9 and TRBJ2-7): DSGVTQTPKHLITATGQRVTLRCSPRSGDLSVYWYQQSLDQGLQFLIQYYNGEERAKGNILERFSAQQFPDLHSELNLSSLELGDSALYFCASSGGQDRYEQYFGPGTRLTVT.

There are a few counts of this clone. This chain links TRBV9 with TRBJ1-6, with D unresolved. The germline gives CDR1 SGDLS, CDR2 YYNGEE. This CDR3 region has 14 residues. The V end lost 3 bases, the J end lost 8 bases, and 12 bases lay between the germline ends. DNA of the CDR3: TGTGCCAGCAGCGCCAGCGGACGGGATTCACCCCTCCACTTT. Residues: CASSASGRDSPLHF.

This clone was detected only once. The rearrangement joins TRBV29-1 to TRBJ1-2; 8 nucleotides align to TRBD1. The CDR3 spans 15 residues. V lost 0 bases and J lost 7; bases outside the gene matches: 10. Germline V gives CDR1 SQVTM, CDR2 ANQGSEA. The CDR3: CSVEDHQQGGLGYTF. CDR3 DNA sequence: TGCAGCGTTGAAGATCATCAACAGGGGGGGCTTGGCTACACCTTC.

The V gene is TRBV6-1, the J gene TRBJ2-1, with 13 nucleotides matching TRBD2. The germline CDR1 and CDR2 sequences are MNHNS and SASEGT. V was clipped by 8 bases and J by 6 bases; unmatched bases: 4. The CDR3 is 14 amino acids. The CDR3 DNA is TGTGCCAGCTTGGGACTAGCGGGGACCAATGAGCAGTTCTTC. Translating it yields CASLGLAGTNEQFF.

The chain employs TRBV5-1 and TRBJ1-3, with a possible D match to TRBD1 (5 bases). V dropped 0 bases and J dropped 0 bases, with 7 bases sitting between them. This CDR3 has 15 amino acids. Germline V CDR1 and CDR2: SGHRS, YFSETQ. CDR3 in DNA: TGCGCCAGCAGCTTGGCGGACAACTCTGGAAACACCATATATTTT. Amino acid sequence: CASSLADNSGNTIYF.

The chain joins TRBV5-1 to TRBJ2-7; possibly TRBD1 for D (6 bases). The V gene's germline CDR1 is SGHRS and CDR2 YFSETQ. Trimming took 0 bases from V and 1 from J, leaving 11 bases between them. The CDR3 spans 15 residues. CDR3 sequence reads: CASSLEQGFSYEQYF. As DNA, the CDR3 is TGCGCCAGCAGCTTGGAACAGGGTTTTTCCTACGAGCAGTACTTC. Filled out from reference TRBV5-1 and TRBJ2-7, the complete variable domain reads KAGVTQTPRYLIKTRGQQVTLSCSPISGHRSVSWYQQTPGQGLQFLFEYFSETQRNKGNFPGRFSGRQFSNSRSEMNVSTLELGDSALYLCASSLEQGFSYEQYFGPGTRLTVT.

The chain uses TRBV7-9 and TRBJ2-1; D is ambiguous. CDR1 and CDR2 (germline): SEHNR, FQNEAQ (reference sequence). This CDR3 contains 13 residues. Trimming left V 2 bases short and J 4 bases short, with 6 bases between. CDR3 sequence: CASSLPRYNEQFF. DNA of the CDR3: TGTGCCAGCAGCTTACCGAGATACAATGAGCAGTTCTTC.

The chain carries TRBV7-8 and TRBJ1-4, with D perhaps TRBD1 (5 bases). The CDR3 runs 15 residues. Trimming took off 3 bases at V and 3 bases at J, with 11 bases between the two ends. CDR1 and CDR2 from the germline V gene are SGHVS and FQNEAQ. The CDR3 here is CASSFYRTPNEKLFF. In DNA form, the CDR3 reads TGTGCCAGCAGCTTCTACAGGACGCCTAATGAAAAACTGTTTTTT.

The V call is TRBV28, the J call TRBJ2-1; 12 bases align to TRBD2. Germline assignment: CDR1 MDHEN and CDR2 SYDVKM. CDR3 length equals 17 residues. V shed 6 bases and J 8 bases; nucleotides not matched to a gene: 14. CDR3 DNA sequence: TGTGCCAGCAGGAGTGAGACTAGCGGGAGCTATTTCGATGAGCAGTTCTTC. This gives the protein CASRSETSGSYFDEQFF. Together with reference TRBV28 and TRBJ2-1, the CDR3 gives the full variable domain: DVKVTQSSRYLVKRTGEKVFLECVQDMDHENMFWYRQDPGLGLRLIYFSYDVKMKEKGDIPEGYSVSREKKERFSLILESASTNQTSMYLCASRSETSGSYFDEQFFGPGTRLTVL.

This chain joins TRBV4-2 and TRBJ2-7; D may be TRBD2 (7 bases). The germline V gene encodes CDR1 LGHNA and CDR2 YNFKEQ. V lost 0 bases, J lost 1 base, and 13 bases lay in between. CDR3 size: 16 residues. As DNA, the CDR3 is TGTGCCAGCAGCCAAGATAGGGGGGGTATATCCTACGAGCAGTACTTC. It specifies CASSQDRGGISYEQYF.

This rearrangement joins TRBV6-5 to TRBJ1-1, with 8 nucleotides matching TRBD1. After removal of 4 bases from V and 4 bases from J, the junction contained 5 bases not matched to a gene. This CDR3 region has 14 residues. Germline CDR1 is MNHEY and CDR2 is SVGAGI. CDR3 loop: CASSWTGTGTEAFF. The DNA of the CDR3 is TGTGCCAGCAGTTGGACAGGGACCGGCACTGAAGCTTTCTTT.

The rearrangement links TRBV4-1 to TRBJ2-1, with 7 bases that match TRBD2. Germline V CDR1 and CDR2: MGHRA, YSYEKL. The CDR3 is 15 amino acids. Trimming took 0 bases from V and 4 from J; bases not matched to a gene: 3. The CDR3: CASSQDGGYYNEQFF. The CDR3 nucleotides are TGCGCCAGCAGCCAAGACGGGGGGTATTACAATGAGCAGTTCTTC.

The J gene is TRBJ2-7, the V gene TRBV6-1, with TRBD2 as a possible D gene (5 bases). The CDR3 has 14 amino acids. V gave up 3 bases and J gave up 5 bases, with 14 bases separating them. The germline V gene has CDR1 MNHNS and CDR2 SASEGT. The DNA for the CDR3 is TGTGCCAGCAGTGACGGGGTATCTCCCGACGAGCAGTACTTC. Protein sequence: CASSDGVSPDEQYF.

The rearrangement joins TRBV5-8 to TRBJ1-1, with D possibly matching TRBD1 (5 bases). Germline CDR1 and CDR2: SGHTS and YDEGEE. The V end was cut by 6 bases, the J end by 4 bases, with 16 bases between. This CDR3 has 14 residues. The chain's CDR3 is CASKDIGAGTEAFF. In DNA, the CDR3 is TGTGCCAGCAAAGACATAGGGGCTGGCACTGAAGCTTTCTTT.

The V gene is TRBV2, the J gene TRBJ2-3; weak D call: TRBD1 (6 bases). Per the germline V gene, CDR1 is SNHLY and CDR2 is FYNNEI. V lost 1 base to trimming and J lost 6 bases, with 11 bases between them. CDR3 length: 14 amino acids. The chain's CDR3 is CASSEGVGADTQYF. CDR3 bases: TGTGCCAGCAGTGAAGGGGTGGGGGCGGATACGCAGTATTTT.

The V and J genes are TRBV9 and TRBJ2-7; 9 bases are a match to TRBD1. J was trimmed by 5 bases and V by 6 bases; bases with no gene match: 6. CDR3 size: 13 residues. Germline assignment: CDR1 SGDLS and CDR2 YYNGEE. The CDR3 reads CASNGTGFHEQYF. The CDR3 nucleotides read TGTGCCAGCAACGGGACAGGGTTCCACGAGCAGTACTTC.

This clone occurred a few times. The chain couples TRBV9 to TRBJ1-1, with D possibly TRBD1 on 5 matching bases. The CDR3 totals 13 residues. Trimming stripped 3 bases from V and 1 base from J, with 7 bases between. Germline CDR1 is SGDLS and CDR2 is YYNGEE. In DNA, the CDR3 is TGTGCCAGCAGCGCGGGGGGGAACACTGAAGCTTTCTTT. It translates to CASSAGGNTEAFF.

The chain recombines TRBV11-3 with TRBJ1-1, with 8 bases fitting TRBD1. Germline V gene lookup returns CDR1 SGHNT and CDR2 YENEEA. This CDR3 comprises 16 residues. The V segment lost 1 base and the J segment 7 bases; nucleotides outside the gene matches: 11. CDR3: CASSLASTGVYSEAFF. In DNA form, the CDR3 reads TGTGCCAGCAGCTTAGCCTCGACAGGGGTCTACAGTGAAGCTTTCTTT.

This chain connects TRBV7-2 to TRBJ2-1; 14 bases fit TRBD2. The V gene end was trimmed by 1 base and the J gene end by 7 bases; junction bases not matched to a gene: 6. Germline CDR1 and CDR2: SGHTA and FQGNSA. This CDR3 has 17 amino acids. CDR3 sequence: CASSLVLGLAGENEQFF. CDR3 nucleotide sequence: TGTGCCAGCAGCTTAGTTCTGGGACTAGCGGGAGAAAATGAGCAGTTCTTC.